The T cell receptor (beta chain) under discussion was sequenced for a study of CD8+CD57+ T cells in acquired aplastic anemia. Study-wide results and limits: CD8+ Simpson's diversity did not differ significantly between patients and controls. It was found that almost 30 CD8+ CDR3 sequences were shared between patients and controls.

This CDR3 is 13 amino acids long. Germline V gene data show CDR1 as DFQATT and CDR2 as SNEGSKA (reference sequence). As to this clonotype: Its antigen is undetermined. An end of the junction differs from the germline gene, which may be a read error.

Researchers used genomic DNA as the template to profile TCR beta VDJ and CDR3. TCRdb redid the calling of the reads with MiXCR, one entry per CDR3 protein. The sample lists roughly 180,000 distinct CDR3 sequences, 55% to 70% seen once, with 46% in the top ten. The V gene is TRBV20-1, the J gene TRBJ2-7; D perhaps matches TRBD1 (6 bases). What was sequenced was sorted CD4+, CD8+, or CD8+CD57+ T cells (not recorded which) from PBMCs. This TCR was sampled from a human donor with severe aplastic anemia or a healthy control (not recorded which). The CDR3 region is CSARADREYERYF. CDR3 nucleotides: TGCAGTGCTAGAGCGGACAGAGAATACGAGCGGTACTTC.